This T cell receptor (beta chain) was observed in a study of T cells in Graves' hyperthyroidism and ophthalmopathy. CDR1 and CDR2 (germline): SGHTA, FQGNSA. The ends lost 5 bases at V and 10 bases at J; junction bases unmatched: 8. The CDR3 is 14 amino acids. There were TCR beta CDR3 regions amplified from RNA transcripts. Initially, a first-round RT-PCR of the TCR CDR3 employed the HTBI primer set. TCRdb redid the calling of the multiplex PCR reads with MiXCR, one entry per CDR3 protein. The sample carries more than 650,000 distinct CDR3 sequences, around 13% recorded once. Participants, patients aged 18 to 65, had newly diagnosed hyperthyroidism with a duration under 2 months. This clonotype was seen a few times.

The genes are TRBV7-2 and TRBJ1-6, with 7 bases that match TRBD1. The sequenced sample consisted of blood. This receptor was taken from a woman younger than 30 with Graves' hyperthyroidism. The CDR3 sequence is CASSRTGKRSPLHF. CDR3 nucleotide sequence: TGTGCCAGCAGCCGGACAGGAAAAAGGTCACCCCTCCACTTT. The full variable domain, its missing parts supplied by reference TRBV7-2 and TRBJ1-6, is GAGVSQSPSNKVTEKGKDVELRCDPISGHTALYWYRQSLGQGLEFLIYFQGNSAPDKSGLPSDRFSAERTGGSVSTLTIQRTQQEDSAVYLCASSRTGKRSPLHFGNGTRLTVT.